These T cell receptor beta chains were read from a single sample in a study of CD8 T cells in Susac syndrome. TCRdb processed the immunoSEQ multiplex PCR reads anew with MiXCR; each CDR3 protein has one entry. The sample lists some 260,000 distinct CDR3 sequences, just over 90% occurring once. The sample comprised CD4+ T cells from PBMCs. Every receptor here comes from a human donor with multiple sclerosis. Each CDR3 is given with its conserved first and last residue. Each record gives: V gene, D gene, clone size, J gene, CDR3 DNA, CDR3 protein. The D gene is left open where the match is weak. Clone size is not always given. Where it is, it says once, few, many or a class for expanded clones.

v_gene: TRBV5-4
d_gene: TRBD2
abundance: -
j_gene: TRBJ2-1
CDR3nt: TGTGCCAGCAGGAGTCAAGCGGGAGGCCCTGGTGAGCAGTTCTTC
CDR3aa: CASRSQAGGPGEQFF

v_gene: TRBV5-1
d_gene: -
abundance: -
j_gene: TRBJ1-2
CDR3nt: TGCGCCAGCAGCTTGGATTCCGTAAGCTATGACTACACCTTC
CDR3aa: CASSLDSVSYDYTF

v_gene: TRBV2
d_gene: -
abundance: -
j_gene: TRBJ2-5
CDR3nt: TGTGCCAGCAGTATCCTCGAGGGGGAGACCCAGTACTTC
CDR3aa: CASSILEGETQYF

v_gene: TRBV7-9
d_gene: -
abundance: -
j_gene: TRBJ2-5
CDR3nt: TGTGCCAGCAGCTTCCAGACACGAGGGGAAGAGACCCAGTACTTC
CDR3aa: CASSFQTRGEETQYF

v_gene: TRBV3-1
d_gene: -
abundance: -
j_gene: TRBJ1-6
CDR3nt: TGTGCCAGCAGCCCATTCCAACAGGGCTCGCCCCTCCACTTT
CDR3aa: CASSPFQQGSPLHF

v_gene: TRBV13
d_gene: TRBD1
abundance: -
j_gene: TRBJ1-2
CDR3nt: TGTGCCAGCAGCTCCACTCCTGACAGGGGGGCTAACTATGGCTACACCTTC
CDR3aa: CASSSTPDRGANYGYTF

v_gene: TRBV20-1
d_gene: -
abundance: -
j_gene: TRBJ1-1
CDR3nt: TGCAGTGCTATCGAGGACCCCAGCACTGAAGCTTTCTTT
CDR3aa: CSAIEDPSTEAFF

v_gene: TRBV6-2/TRBV6-3
d_gene: -
abundance: -
j_gene: TRBJ2-3
CDR3nt: TGTGCCAGCAGCGCCCTGGCTGGTACGCAGTATTTT
CDR3aa: CASSALAGTQYF

v_gene: TRBV7-7
d_gene: -
abundance: -
j_gene: TRBJ2-5
CDR3nt: TGTGCTAGCAGCTGGGCTCCTCGGGAGACCCAGTACTTC
CDR3aa: CASSWAPRETQYF

v_gene: TRBV4-2
d_gene: TRBD2
abundance: -
j_gene: TRBJ2-6
CDR3nt: TGTGCCAGCAGCCAGGGGTCTAGCGGGGGGGCCTCTGGGGCCAACGTCCTGACTTTC
CDR3aa: CASSQGSSGGASGANVLTF

v_gene: TRBV24-1
d_gene: TRBD2
abundance: -
j_gene: TRBJ2-1
CDR3nt: TGTGCCACCAGTAACCAACTAGCGGGAGTTTCTAACAATGAGCAGTTCTTC
CDR3aa: CATSNQLAGVSNNEQFF

v_gene: TRBV10-3
d_gene: -
abundance: -
j_gene: TRBJ1-3
CDR3nt: TGTGCCATCAGTGATCAGGGTCTCCCTGGAAACACCATATATTTT
CDR3aa: CAISDQGLPGNTIYF

v_gene: TRBV29-1
d_gene: -
abundance: -
j_gene: TRBJ1-4
CDR3nt: TGCAGCGTTTTTAGGAGGGGGTTTGAAAAACTGTTTTTT
CDR3aa: CSVFRRGFEKLFF

v_gene: TRBV4-1
d_gene: -
abundance: once
j_gene: TRBJ2-1
CDR3nt: TGCGCCAGCAGCCAAGATGGCGCAGGGTACTCCTACAATGAGCAGTTCTTC
CDR3aa: CASSQDGAGYSYNEQFF

v_gene: TRBV7-9
d_gene: -
abundance: -
j_gene: TRBJ2-5
CDR3nt: TGTGCCAGCAGCTTAGTCGGCGGGACAGAACAAGAGACCCAGTACTTC
CDR3aa: CASSLVGGTEQETQYF

v_gene: TRBV19
d_gene: -
abundance: -
j_gene: TRBJ2-1
CDR3nt: TGTGCCAGTAGTATATTCGGGACCTTCGAGCAGTTCTTC
CDR3aa: CASSIFGTFEQFF

v_gene: TRBV27
d_gene: -
abundance: -
j_gene: TRBJ1-2
CDR3nt: TGTGCCAGCAGTCCACAGGGAAGGAGGGACTATGGCTACACCTTC
CDR3aa: CASSPQGRRDYGYTF

v_gene: TRBV5-1
d_gene: -
abundance: -
j_gene: TRBJ1-1
CDR3nt: TGCGCCAGCAGCTTGGCTGGGGAGTCAGCTTTCTTT
CDR3aa: CASSLAGESAFF

v_gene: TRBV6-1
d_gene: -
abundance: -
j_gene: TRBJ2-1
CDR3nt: TGTGCCAGCAGTGTTCAAAAGAGCTCCTACAATGAGCAGTTCTTC
CDR3aa: CASSVQKSSYNEQFF

v_gene: TRBV7-2
d_gene: -
abundance: -
j_gene: TRBJ2-3
CDR3nt: TGTGCCAGCAGCCGAAACGTCGGTCAGGCCCTCTCTAATACGCAGTATTTT
CDR3aa: CASSRNVGQALSNTQYF

v_gene: TRBV28
d_gene: TRBD1
abundance: -
j_gene: TRBJ1-2
CDR3nt: TGTGCCAGCATTATCGGTTCACGTCCGGGACAGGGGGCAGGCTACACCTTC
CDR3aa: CASIIGSRPGQGAGYTF

v_gene: TRBV20-1
d_gene: TRBD2
abundance: -
j_gene: TRBJ2-3
CDR3nt: TGCAGTGCTAGAGATGGAGCGGGAAGCACAGATACGCAGTATTTT
CDR3aa: CSARDGAGSTDTQYF

v_gene: TRBV30
d_gene: -
abundance: -
j_gene: TRBJ1-2
CDR3nt: TGTGCCTGGAGTGTTGGGACCTATGGCTACACCTTC
CDR3aa: CAWSVGTYGYTF

v_gene: TRBV30
d_gene: -
abundance: -
j_gene: TRBJ2-7
CDR3nt: TGTGCCTGGAGCGGAGGGTCCTCCTACGAGCAGTACTTC
CDR3aa: CAWSGGSSYEQYF

v_gene: TRBV13
d_gene: -
abundance: once
j_gene: TRBJ1-2
CDR3nt: TGTGCCAGCAGCTTCAGTTCCGCCTTCCGGCAAATCAACTATGGCTACACCTTC
CDR3aa: CASSFSSAFRQINYGYTF

v_gene: TRBV3-1
d_gene: -
abundance: few
j_gene: TRBJ2-7
CDR3nt: TGTGCCAGCAGCCACTGGACCGACGGGTACGAGCAGTACTTC
CDR3aa: CASSHWTDGYEQYF

v_gene: TRBV6-5
d_gene: -
abundance: -
j_gene: TRBJ1-2
CDR3nt: TGTGCCAGCAGTTACTCCCAGGGGCGCAACTATGGCTACACCTTC
CDR3aa: CASSYSQGRNYGYTF

v_gene: TRBV24-1
d_gene: TRBD1
abundance: -
j_gene: TRBJ1-6
CDR3nt: TGTGCCGCTACCCAGGGGGCCGGTTCACCCCTCCACTTT
CDR3aa: CAATQGAGSPLHF

v_gene: TRBV29-1
d_gene: -
abundance: -
j_gene: TRBJ2-3
CDR3nt: TGCAGCGTTGAGCGGGGTATCACAGATACGCAGTATTTT
CDR3aa: CSVERGITDTQYF

v_gene: TRBV7-2
d_gene: -
abundance: -
j_gene: TRBJ2-5
CDR3nt: TGTGCCAGCAGCTTACAGGGGAGGGGGTTGGAGCCCCAGTACTTC
CDR3aa: CASSLQGRGLEPQYF

v_gene: TRBV11-2
d_gene: -
abundance: -
j_gene: TRBJ2-2
CDR3nt: TGTGCCAGCAGCTTAGACAGGTCCGGGGAGCTGTTTTTT
CDR3aa: CASSLDRSGELFF

v_gene: TRBV11-3
d_gene: TRBD2
abundance: -
j_gene: TRBJ2-2
CDR3nt: TGTGCCAGCAGCTTTCAGGCTAGCGGGAGCGCCCGAGGCACCGGGGAGCTGTTTTTT
CDR3aa: CASSFQASGSARGTGELFF

v_gene: TRBV5-4
d_gene: TRBD1
abundance: -
j_gene: TRBJ1-2
CDR3nt: TGTGCCAGCAGTCAAACAGGGGTCTATGGCTACACCTTC
CDR3aa: CASSQTGVYGYTF

v_gene: TRBV15
d_gene: -
abundance: once
j_gene: TRBJ2-3
CDR3nt: TGTGCCACCAGCAGAGGGGAAGATACGCAGTATTTT
CDR3aa: CATSRGEDTQYF

v_gene: TRBV6-2/TRBV6-3
d_gene: TRBD2
abundance: -
j_gene: TRBJ2-5
CDR3nt: TGTGCCAGCAGTTACGCTAGCGGGGGTCCGAAAGAGACCCAGTACTTC
CDR3aa: CASSYASGGPKETQYF

v_gene: TRBV10-3
d_gene: -
abundance: -
j_gene: TRBJ2-5
CDR3nt: TGTGCCATCAGTGAGTCGAAGTTCCAAGAGACCCAGTACTTC
CDR3aa: CAISESKFQETQYF

v_gene: TRBV5-4
d_gene: -
abundance: -
j_gene: TRBJ2-5
CDR3nt: TGTGCCAGCAGCTTGGGTAGGGCGGTGGAGACCCAGTACTTC
CDR3aa: CASSLGRAVETQYF

v_gene: TRBV5-4
d_gene: TRBD1
abundance: -
j_gene: TRBJ2-3
CDR3nt: TGTGCCAGCAGCTCTGACAGGGGAGGTAAAGATACGCAGTATTTT
CDR3aa: CASSSDRGGKDTQYF

v_gene: TRBV6-6
d_gene: TRBD1
abundance: -
j_gene: TRBJ1-3
CDR3nt: TGTGCCAGTCTCACAGGGGTGGCTGGAAACACCATATATTTT
CDR3aa: CASLTGVAGNTIYF

v_gene: TRBV4-1
d_gene: TRBD2
abundance: -
j_gene: TRBJ2-1
CDR3nt: TGCGCCAGCAGCCAAGAAGGCGCGGGAGCGTCATACAATGAGCAGTTCTTC
CDR3aa: CASSQEGAGASYNEQFF